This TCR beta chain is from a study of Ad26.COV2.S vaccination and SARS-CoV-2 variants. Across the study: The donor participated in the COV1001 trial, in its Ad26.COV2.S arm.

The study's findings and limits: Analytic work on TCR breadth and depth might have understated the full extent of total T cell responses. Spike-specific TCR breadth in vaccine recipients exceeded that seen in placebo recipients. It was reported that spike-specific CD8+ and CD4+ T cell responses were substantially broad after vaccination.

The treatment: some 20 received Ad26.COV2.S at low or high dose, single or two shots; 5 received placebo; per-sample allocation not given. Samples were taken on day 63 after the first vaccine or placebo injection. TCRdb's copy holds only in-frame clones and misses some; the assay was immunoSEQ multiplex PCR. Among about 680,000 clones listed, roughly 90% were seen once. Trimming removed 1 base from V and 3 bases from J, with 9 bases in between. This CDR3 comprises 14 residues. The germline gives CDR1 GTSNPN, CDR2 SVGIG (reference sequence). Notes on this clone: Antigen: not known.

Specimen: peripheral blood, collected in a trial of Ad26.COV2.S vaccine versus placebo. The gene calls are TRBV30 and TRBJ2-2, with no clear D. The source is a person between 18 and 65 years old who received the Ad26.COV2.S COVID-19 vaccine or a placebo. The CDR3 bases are TGTGCCTGGAGTGCCGGGCCATACACCGGGGAGCTGTTTTTT. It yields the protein CAWSAGPYTGELFF. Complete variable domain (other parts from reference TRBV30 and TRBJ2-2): SQTIHQWPATLVQPVGSPLSLECTVEGTSNPNLYWYRQAAGRGLQLLFYSVGIGQISSEVPQNLSASRPQDRQFILSSKKLLLSDSGFYLCAWSAGPYTGELFFGEGSRLTVL.